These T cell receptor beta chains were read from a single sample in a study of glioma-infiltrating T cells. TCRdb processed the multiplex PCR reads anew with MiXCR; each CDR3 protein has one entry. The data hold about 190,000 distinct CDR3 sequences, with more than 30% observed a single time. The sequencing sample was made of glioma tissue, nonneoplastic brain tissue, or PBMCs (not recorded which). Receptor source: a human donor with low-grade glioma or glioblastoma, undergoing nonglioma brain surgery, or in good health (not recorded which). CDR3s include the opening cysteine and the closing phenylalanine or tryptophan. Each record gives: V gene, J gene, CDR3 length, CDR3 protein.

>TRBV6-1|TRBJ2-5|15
CASRRTGGVQETQYF
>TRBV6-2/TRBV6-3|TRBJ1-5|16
CASRTGQGGGNQQQHF
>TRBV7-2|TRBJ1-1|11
CASSLNTEAFF
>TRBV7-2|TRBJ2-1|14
CASSLGNVGNEQFF
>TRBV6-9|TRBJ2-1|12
CASSLPGGEQFF
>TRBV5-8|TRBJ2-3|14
CASSLPHNTDTQYF
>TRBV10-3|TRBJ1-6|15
CAISGSVGGVSPLHF
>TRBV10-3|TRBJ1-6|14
CASSILGKVNSLHF
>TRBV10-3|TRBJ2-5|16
CATRRGLAQGEETQYF
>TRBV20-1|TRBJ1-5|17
CSARAMRGTGYNQPQHF
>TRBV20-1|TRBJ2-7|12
CSARRGQYEQYF
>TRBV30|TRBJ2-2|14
CACWRERRTGELFF
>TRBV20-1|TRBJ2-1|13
CSASSDNRGLQFF
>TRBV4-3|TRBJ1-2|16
CASSQDYLGGRGGYTF
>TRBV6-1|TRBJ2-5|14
CASSSAVERETQYF
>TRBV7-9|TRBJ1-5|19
CASSSAREGGGHSNQPKHF